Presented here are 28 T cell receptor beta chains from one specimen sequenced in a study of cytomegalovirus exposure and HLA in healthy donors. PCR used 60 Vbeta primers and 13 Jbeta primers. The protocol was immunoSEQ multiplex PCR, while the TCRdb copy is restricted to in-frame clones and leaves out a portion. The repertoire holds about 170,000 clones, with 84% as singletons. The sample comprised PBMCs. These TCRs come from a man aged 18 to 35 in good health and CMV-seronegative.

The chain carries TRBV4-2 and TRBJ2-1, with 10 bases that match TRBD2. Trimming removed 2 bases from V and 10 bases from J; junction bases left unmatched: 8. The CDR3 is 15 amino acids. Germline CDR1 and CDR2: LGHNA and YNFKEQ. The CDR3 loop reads CASSQLGDSGREQFF. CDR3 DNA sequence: TGTGCCAGCAGCCAACTAGGAGATAGCGGGAGGGAGCAGTTCTTC.

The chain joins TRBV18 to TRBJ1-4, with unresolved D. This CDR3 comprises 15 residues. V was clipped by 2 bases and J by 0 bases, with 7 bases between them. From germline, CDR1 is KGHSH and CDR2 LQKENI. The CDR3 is CASSPTGTTNEKLFF. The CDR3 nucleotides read TGTGCCAGCTCACCAACGGGAACAACTAATGAAAAACTGTTTTTT.

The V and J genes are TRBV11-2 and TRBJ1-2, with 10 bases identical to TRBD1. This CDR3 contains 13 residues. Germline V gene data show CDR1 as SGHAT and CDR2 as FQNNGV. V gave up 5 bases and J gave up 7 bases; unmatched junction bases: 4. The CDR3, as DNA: TGTGCCAGCAGCCAGACAGGGGGCTTTGGCTACACCTTC. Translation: CASSQTGGFGYTF.

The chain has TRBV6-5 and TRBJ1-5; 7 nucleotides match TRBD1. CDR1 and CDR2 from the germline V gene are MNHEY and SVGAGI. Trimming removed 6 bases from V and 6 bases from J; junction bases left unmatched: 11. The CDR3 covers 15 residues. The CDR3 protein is CASRPGQLAGQPQHF. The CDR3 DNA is TGTGCCAGCAGACCGGGACAGCTTGCGGGTCAGCCCCAGCATTTT.

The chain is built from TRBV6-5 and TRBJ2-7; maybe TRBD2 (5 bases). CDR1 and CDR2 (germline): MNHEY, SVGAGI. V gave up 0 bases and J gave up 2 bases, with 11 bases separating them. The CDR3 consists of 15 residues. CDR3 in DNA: TGTGCCAGCAGTTACTCTAGCGCTAAGGCCTACGAGCAGTACTTC. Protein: CASSYSSAKAYEQYF.

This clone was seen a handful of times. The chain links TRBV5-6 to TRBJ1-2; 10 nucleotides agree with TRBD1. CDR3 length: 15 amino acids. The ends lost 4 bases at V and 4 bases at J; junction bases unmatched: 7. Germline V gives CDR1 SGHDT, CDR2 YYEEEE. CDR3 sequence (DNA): TGTGCCAGCAGCCTCCGGACAGGGGGGTTCTATGGCTACACCTTC. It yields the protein CASSLRTGGFYGYTF.

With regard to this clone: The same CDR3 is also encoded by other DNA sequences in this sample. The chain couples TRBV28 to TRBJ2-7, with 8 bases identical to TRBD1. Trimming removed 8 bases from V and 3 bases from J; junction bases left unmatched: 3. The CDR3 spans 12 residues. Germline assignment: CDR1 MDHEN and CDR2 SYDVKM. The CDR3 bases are TGTGCCAGCGGGACAGGTTACTACGAGCAGTACTTC. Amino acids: CASGTGYYEQYF.

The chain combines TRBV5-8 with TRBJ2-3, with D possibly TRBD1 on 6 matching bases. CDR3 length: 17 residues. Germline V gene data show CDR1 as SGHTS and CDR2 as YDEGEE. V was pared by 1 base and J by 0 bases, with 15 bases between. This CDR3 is CASSLSSGAFSTDTQYF. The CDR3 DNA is TGTGCCAGCAGCTTGAGTTCAGGGGCTTTTAGCACAGATACGCAGTATTTT.

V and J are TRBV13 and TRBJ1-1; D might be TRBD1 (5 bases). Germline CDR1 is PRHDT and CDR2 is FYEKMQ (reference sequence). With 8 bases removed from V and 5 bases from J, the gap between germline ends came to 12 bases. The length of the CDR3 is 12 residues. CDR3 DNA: TGTGCCAGCGGGGGAGGCGGAACTGAAGCTTTCTTT. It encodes CASGGGGTEAFF. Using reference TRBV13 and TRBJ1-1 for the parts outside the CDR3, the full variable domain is AAGVIQSPRHLIKEKRETATLKCYPIPRHDTVYWYQQGPGQDPQFLISFYEKMQSDKGSIPDRFSAQQFSDYHSELNMSSLELGDSALYFCASGGGGTEAFFGQGTRLTVV.

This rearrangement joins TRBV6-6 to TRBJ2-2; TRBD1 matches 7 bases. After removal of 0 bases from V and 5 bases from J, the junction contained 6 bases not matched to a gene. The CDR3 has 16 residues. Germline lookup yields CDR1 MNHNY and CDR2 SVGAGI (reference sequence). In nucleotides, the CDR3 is TGTGCCAGCAGTTACTCGAGACAGGGAAGGACCGGGGAGCTGTTTTTT. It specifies CASSYSRQGRTGELFF.

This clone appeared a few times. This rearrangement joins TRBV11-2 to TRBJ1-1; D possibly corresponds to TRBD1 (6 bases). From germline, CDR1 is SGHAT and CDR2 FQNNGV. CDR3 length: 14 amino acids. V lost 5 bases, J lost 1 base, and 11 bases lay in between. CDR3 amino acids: CASSPPTGNTEAFF. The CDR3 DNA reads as TGTGCCAGCAGCCCTCCGACAGGGAACACTGAAGCTTTCTTT.

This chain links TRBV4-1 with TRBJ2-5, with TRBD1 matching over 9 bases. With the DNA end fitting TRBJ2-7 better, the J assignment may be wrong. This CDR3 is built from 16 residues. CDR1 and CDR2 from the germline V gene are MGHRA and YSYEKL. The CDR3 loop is CASSQYSGTGTYEQYF. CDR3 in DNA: TGCGCCAGCAGCCAATATTCCGGGACAGGGACCTACGAGCAGTACTTC.

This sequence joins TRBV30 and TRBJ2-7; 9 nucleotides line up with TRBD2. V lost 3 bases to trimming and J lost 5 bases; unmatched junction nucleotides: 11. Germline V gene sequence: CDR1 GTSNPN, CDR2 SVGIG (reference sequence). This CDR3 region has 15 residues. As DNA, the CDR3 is TGTGCCTGGAGGGAACCGGGACTAGCTCCCCACGAGCAGTACTTC. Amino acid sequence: CAWREPGLAPHEQYF. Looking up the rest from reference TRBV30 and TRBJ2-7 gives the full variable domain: SQTIHQWPATLVQPVGSPLSLECTVEGTSNPNLYWYRQAAGRGLQLLFYSVGIGQISSEVPQNLSASRPQDRQFILSSKKLLLSDSGFYLCAWREPGLAPHEQYFGPGTRLTVT.

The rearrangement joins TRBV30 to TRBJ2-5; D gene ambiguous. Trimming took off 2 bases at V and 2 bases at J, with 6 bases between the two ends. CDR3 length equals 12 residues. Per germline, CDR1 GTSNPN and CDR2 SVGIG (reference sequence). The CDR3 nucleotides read TGTGCCTGGAGTCTAGGTCAAGAGACCCAGTACTTC. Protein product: CAWSLGQETQYF.

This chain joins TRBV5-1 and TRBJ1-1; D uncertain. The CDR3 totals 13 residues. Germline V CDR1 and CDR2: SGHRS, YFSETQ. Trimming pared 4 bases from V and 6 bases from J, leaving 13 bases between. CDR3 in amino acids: CASSGRDVPEAFF. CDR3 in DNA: TGCGCCAGCAGCGGTAGAGATGTCCCTGAAGCTTTCTTT.

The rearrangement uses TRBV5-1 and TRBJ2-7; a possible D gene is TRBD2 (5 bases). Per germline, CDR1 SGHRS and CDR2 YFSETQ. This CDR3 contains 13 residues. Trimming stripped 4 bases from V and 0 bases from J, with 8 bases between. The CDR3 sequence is CASSTGISYEQYF. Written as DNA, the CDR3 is TGCGCCAGCAGCACCGGGATCTCCTACGAGCAGTACTTC.

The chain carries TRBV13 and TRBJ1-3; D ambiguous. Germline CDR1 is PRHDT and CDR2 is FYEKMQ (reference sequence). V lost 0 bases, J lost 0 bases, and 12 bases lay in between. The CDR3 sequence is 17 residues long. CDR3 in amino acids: CASSLGGRWSSGNTIYF. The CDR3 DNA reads TGTGCCAGCAGCTTAGGCGGAAGGTGGAGCTCTGGAAACACCATATATTTT.

The chain's CDR3 is CASSLDGRINSYNEQFF. The DNA for the CDR3 is TGTGCCAGCAGCTTAGACGGGAGGATAAACTCCTACAATGAGCAGTTCTTC. The chain employs TRBV11-2 and TRBJ2-1; 7 bases match TRBD2. Germline V gene lookup returns CDR1 SGHAT and CDR2 FQNNGV. Losses at the gene ends were 0 bases for V and 0 bases for J; bases not matched to a gene: 5. The CDR3 sequence is 17 residues long.

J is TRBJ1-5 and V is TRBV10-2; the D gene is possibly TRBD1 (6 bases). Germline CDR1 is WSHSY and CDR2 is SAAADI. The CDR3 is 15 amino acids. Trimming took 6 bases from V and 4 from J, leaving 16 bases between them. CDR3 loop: CASRQGQFLNQPQHF. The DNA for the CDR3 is TGCGCCAGCAGGCAAGGACAGTTCCTTAATCAGCCCCAGCATTTT.

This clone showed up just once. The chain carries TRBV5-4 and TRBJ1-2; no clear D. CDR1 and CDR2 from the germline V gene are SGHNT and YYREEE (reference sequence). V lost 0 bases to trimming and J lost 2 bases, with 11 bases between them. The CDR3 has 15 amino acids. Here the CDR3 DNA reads TGTGCCAGCAGCTTGGTCCGGGGTACCAACTATGGCTACACCTTC. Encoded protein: CASSLVRGTNYGYTF.

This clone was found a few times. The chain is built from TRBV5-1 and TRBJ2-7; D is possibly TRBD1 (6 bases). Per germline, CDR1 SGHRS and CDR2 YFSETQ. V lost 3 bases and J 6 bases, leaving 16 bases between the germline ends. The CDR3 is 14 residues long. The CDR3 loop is CASSYDGRGREQYF. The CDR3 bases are TGCGCCAGCAGCTATGATGGCAGGGGTCGCGAGCAGTACTTC.

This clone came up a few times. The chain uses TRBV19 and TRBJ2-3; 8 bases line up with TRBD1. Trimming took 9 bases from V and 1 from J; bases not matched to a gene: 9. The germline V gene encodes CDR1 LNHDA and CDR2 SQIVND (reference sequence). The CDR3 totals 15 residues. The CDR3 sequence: CASLYTGGGTDTQYF. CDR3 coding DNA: TGTGCCAGCCTCTACACAGGGGGTGGCACAGATACGCAGTATTTT.

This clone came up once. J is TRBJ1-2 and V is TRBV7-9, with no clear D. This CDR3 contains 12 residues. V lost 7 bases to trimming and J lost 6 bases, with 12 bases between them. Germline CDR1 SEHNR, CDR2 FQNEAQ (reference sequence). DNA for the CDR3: TGTGCCAGCACCCCTGGCATCCATGGCTACACCTTC. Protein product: CASTPGIHGYTF.

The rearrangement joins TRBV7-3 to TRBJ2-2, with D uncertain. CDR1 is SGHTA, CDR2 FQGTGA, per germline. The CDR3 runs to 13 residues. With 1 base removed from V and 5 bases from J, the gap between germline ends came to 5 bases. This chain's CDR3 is CASSLIMTGELFF. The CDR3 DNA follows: TGTGCCAGCAGCTTAATAATGACCGGGGAGCTGTTTTTT.

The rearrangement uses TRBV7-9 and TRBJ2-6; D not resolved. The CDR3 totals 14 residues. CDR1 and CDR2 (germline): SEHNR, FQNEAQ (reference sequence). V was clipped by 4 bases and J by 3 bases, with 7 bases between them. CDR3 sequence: CASSSIYGANVLTF. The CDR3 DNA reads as TGTGCCAGCAGCTCCATCTATGGGGCCAACGTCCTGACTTTC.

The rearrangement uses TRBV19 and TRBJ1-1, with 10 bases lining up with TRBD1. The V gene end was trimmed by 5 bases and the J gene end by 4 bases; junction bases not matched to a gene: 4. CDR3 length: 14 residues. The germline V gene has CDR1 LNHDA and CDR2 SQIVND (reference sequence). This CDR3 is CASSWDRGPTEAFF. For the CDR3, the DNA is TGTGCCAGTAGTTGGGACAGGGGACCCACTGAAGCTTTCTTT. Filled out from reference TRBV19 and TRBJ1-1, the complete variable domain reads DGGITQSPKYLFRKEGQNVTLSCEQNLNHDAMYWYRQDPGQGLRLIYYSQIVNDFQKGDIAEGYSVSREKKESFPLTVTSAQKNPTAFYLCASSWDRGPTEAFFGQGTRLTVV.

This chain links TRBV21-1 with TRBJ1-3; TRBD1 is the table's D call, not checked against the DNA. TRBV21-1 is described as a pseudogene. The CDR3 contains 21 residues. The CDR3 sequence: CASSPDVGTGGTILYGNTIYF. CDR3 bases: TGTGCCAGCAGCCCGGATGTCGGGACAGGAGGAACAATTCTCTACGGAAACACCATATATTTT.

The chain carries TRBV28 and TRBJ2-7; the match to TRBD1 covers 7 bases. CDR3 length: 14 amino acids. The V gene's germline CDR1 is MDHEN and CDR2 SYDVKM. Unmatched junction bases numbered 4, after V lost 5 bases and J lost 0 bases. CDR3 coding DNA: TGTGCCAGCAGTGGGACAGCGGTCTCCTACGAGCAGTACTTC. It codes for CASSGTAVSYEQYF.